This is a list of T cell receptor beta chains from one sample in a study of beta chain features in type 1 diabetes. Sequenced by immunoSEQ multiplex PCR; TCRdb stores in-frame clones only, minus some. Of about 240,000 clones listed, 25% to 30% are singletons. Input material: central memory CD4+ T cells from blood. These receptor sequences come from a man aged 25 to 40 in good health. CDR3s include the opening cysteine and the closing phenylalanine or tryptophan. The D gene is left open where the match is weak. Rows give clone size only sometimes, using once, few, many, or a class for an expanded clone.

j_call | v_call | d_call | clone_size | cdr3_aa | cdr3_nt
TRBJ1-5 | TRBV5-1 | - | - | CASSLTGPNQPQHF | TGCGCCAGCAGCTTAACGGGGCCCAATCAGCCCCAGCATTTT
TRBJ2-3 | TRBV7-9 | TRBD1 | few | CASSQRGQTDTQYF | TGTGCCAGCAGTCAGAGGGGGCAGACAGATACGCAGTATTTT
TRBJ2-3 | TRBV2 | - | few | CASSETGRLSTDTQYF | TGTGCCAGCAGTGAAACGGGACGCCTCAGCACAGATACGCAGTATTTT
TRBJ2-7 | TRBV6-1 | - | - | CASSVRTLGYEQYF | TGTGCCAGCAGTGTGAGGACTCTCGGGTACGAGCAGTACTTC
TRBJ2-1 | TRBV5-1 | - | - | CASSPAGQPNEQFF | TGCGCCAGCAGCCCGGCCGGACAGCCCAATGAGCAGTTCTTC
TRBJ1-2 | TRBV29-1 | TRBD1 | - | CSARDSPPMSYTF | TGCAGCGCTAGGGACAGCCCCCCTATGAGCTACACCTTC
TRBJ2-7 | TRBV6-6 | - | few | CASSYRAPGVYEQYF | TGTGCCAGCAGTTACAGAGCGCCTGGGGTCTACGAGCAGTACTTC
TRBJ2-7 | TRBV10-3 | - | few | CAISVQVEAGEQYF | TGTGCCATCAGTGTCCAGGTAGAGGCGGGGGAGCAGTACTTC
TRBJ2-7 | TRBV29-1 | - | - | CSITGGSYYEQYF | TGCAGCATCACCGGGGGATCATACTACGAGCAGTACTTC
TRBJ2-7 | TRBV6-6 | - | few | CASSYGGAEQYF | TGTGCCAGCAGTTACGGAGGTGCCGAGCAGTACTTC
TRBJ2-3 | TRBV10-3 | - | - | CAISDVRGYPSF | TGTGCCATCAGTGATGTCAGAGGTTACCCCTCTTTT
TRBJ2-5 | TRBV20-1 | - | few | CSARQETQYF | TGCAGTGCTAGACAAGAGACCCAGTACTTC
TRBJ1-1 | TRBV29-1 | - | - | CSAKQISMNTEAFF | TGCAGCGCTAAACAGATCTCTATGAACACTGAAGCTTTCTTT
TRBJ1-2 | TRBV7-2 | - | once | CASTLNSYGYTF | TGTGCCAGCACCCTGAACAGCTATGGCTACACCTTC
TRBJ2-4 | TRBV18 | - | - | CASSPLLVGLGKNIQYF | TGTGCCAGCTCACCACTGTTAGTAGGGCTTGGCAAAAACATTCAGTACTTC
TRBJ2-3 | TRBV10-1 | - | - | CASSELRGSTDTQYF | TGCGCCAGCAGTGAGCTGAGAGGGAGCACAGATACGCAGTATTTT
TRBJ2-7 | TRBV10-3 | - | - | CAISGPRTDEQYF | TGTGCCATCAGTGGCCCCCGGACAGACGAGCAGTACTTC
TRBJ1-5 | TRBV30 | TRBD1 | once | CAWNHRGARNQPQHF | TGTGCCTGGAATCACAGGGGAGCACGTAATCAGCCCCAGCATTTT
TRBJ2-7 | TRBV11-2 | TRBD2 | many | CASSLDLSGAPYEQYF | TGTGCCAGCAGCTTAGATCTCAGCGGGGCCCCCTACGAGCAGTACTTC
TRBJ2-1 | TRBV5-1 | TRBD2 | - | CASSLTPLAGPSYNEQFF | TGCGCCAGCAGCTTGACCCCTCTAGCGGGGCCCTCCTACAATGAGCAGTTCTTC
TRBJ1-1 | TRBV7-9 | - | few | CASSFQGGNTEAFF | TGTGCCAGCAGCTTTCAGGGCGGGAACACTGAAGCTTTCTTT
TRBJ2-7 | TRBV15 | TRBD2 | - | CATSRDWGLAHEQYF | TGTGCCACCAGCAGAGACTGGGGACTAGCCCACGAGCAGTACTTC
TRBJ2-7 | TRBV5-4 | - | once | CASERQGTYEQYF | TGTGCCAGCGAGAGGCAGGGTACTTACGAGCAGTACTTC
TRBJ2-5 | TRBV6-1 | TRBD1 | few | CASSEWTGGAETQYF | TGTGCCAGCAGTGAATGGACAGGGGGCGCGGAGACCCAGTACTTC
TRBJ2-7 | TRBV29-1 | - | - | CSYGGDAVYEQYF | TGCAGTTACGGAGGGGATGCGGTCTACGAGCAGTACTTC
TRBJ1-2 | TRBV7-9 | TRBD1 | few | CASSDTGAVGYTF | TGTGCCAGCAGCGATACAGGGGCGGTTGGCTACACCTTC
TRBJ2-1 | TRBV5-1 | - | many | CASSLAGTAYNEQFF | TGCGCCAGCAGCTTGGCCGGGACTGCCTACAATGAGCAGTTCTTC